A single sample gave rise to the 17 T cell receptor beta chains below, sequenced in a study of T cells in Graves' hyperthyroidism and ophthalmopathy. The source material, RNA transcripts, was used to amplify TCR beta CDR3 regions. When the TCR CDR3 underwent first-round RT-PCR, the HTBI primer set was used. From the multiplex PCR reads, TCRdb called clonotypes with MiXCR, one entry per CDR3 protein. The sample carries approximately 600,000 distinct CDR3 sequences, around 14% recorded once. Sequencing was done on a sample of blood. The source is a woman in her late teens or twenties with Graves' ophthalmopathy.

This clonotype has a count of ten or more. The V and J genes are TRBV29-1 and TRBJ2-1; D is ambiguous. The CDR3 loop spans 10 amino acids. CDR1 is SQVTM and CDR2 is ANQGSEA in the germline V gene. Trimming took off 3 bases at V and 9 bases at J, with 6 bases between the two ends. In DNA form, the CDR3 reads TGCAGCGTTGATTCGGGTGAGCAGTTCTTC. It codes for CSVDSGEQFF.

This clonotype was seen ten or more times. The genes are TRBV2 and TRBJ2-2; possibly TRBD2 for D (6 bases). CDR1 SNHLY and CDR2 FYNNEI come from the germline V gene. This CDR3 spans 13 amino acids. Trimming removed 3 bases at V and 13 bases at J, with 15 bases between. The CDR3 loop reads CASSDGLVAALFF. CDR3 DNA: TGTGCCAGCAGTGATGGCTTGGTAGCGGCGCTGTTTTTT.

This clonotype was counted ten times or more. The J gene is TRBJ2-7, the V gene TRBV20-1; D remains unclear. Trimming left V 0 bases short and J 4 bases short, with 7 bases between. Germline CDR1 DFQATT, CDR2 SNEGSKA (reference sequence). The CDR3 spans 12 residues. The CDR3 here is CSARDLGYEQYF. DNA of the CDR3: TGCAGTGCTAGAGATTTGGGGTACGAGCAGTACTTC.

Many counts were recorded for this clonotype. The gene calls are TRBV12-5 and TRBJ1-5; D perhaps matches TRBD1 (6 bases). CDR3 length: 13 amino acids. In germline, CDR1 is LGHNT, CDR2 FRNRAP. Deletions cut 7 bases from V and 5 bases from J, with 12 bases between. CDR3 amino acids: CASAPGGDQPQHF. The CDR3 DNA sequence: TGTGCTAGTGCCCCGGGGGGCGATCAGCCCCAGCATTTT.

This clonotype was recorded many times. The chain uses TRBV7-8 and TRBJ2-7; D is undetermined. CDR1 and CDR2 (germline): SGHVS, FQNEAQ. V lost 1 base to trimming and J lost 6 bases, with 16 bases between them. The CDR3 contains 15 residues. Here the CDR3 DNA reads TGTGCCAGCAGCTTAGGGTTAACAGCCCAAGGCGAGCAGTACTTC. This sequence encodes CASSLGLTAQGEQYF.

The chain couples TRBV5-1 to TRBJ1-2; 9 nucleotides match TRBD1. This CDR3 spans 14 amino acids. Germline V lookup: CDR1 SGHRS, CDR2 YFSETQ. The V segment lost 4 bases and the J segment 8 bases; nucleotides outside the gene matches: 9. CDR3 nucleotide sequence: TGCGCCAGCAGCCCCGGGACAGGGTCGCGGGGCTACACCTTC. Residues: CASSPGTGSRGYTF.

This clonotype was counted at least ten times. This chain uses TRBV6-4 with TRBJ2-3; D possibly matches TRBD1 or TRBD2 (5 bases each). The CDR3 consists of 14 residues. Trimming removed 2 bases from V and 2 bases from J, with 8 bases in between. From germline, CDR1 is MRHNA and CDR2 SNTAGT. The CDR3 DNA reads as TGTGCCAGCAGTGACAGGGACGACACAGATACGCAGTATTTT. Translation gives CASSDRDDTDTQYF.

This clonotype was seen a handful of times. The junction and the germline gene differ at one end; a read error may be behind it. V gene TRBV11-3 combines with J gene TRBJ1-1; no firm D call. The CDR3 runs to 13 residues. The germline V gene has CDR1 SGHNT and CDR2 YENEEA. The CDR3 DNA follows: TGTGCCCGCAGCTCGCGACGAGACACTGAAGCTTTCTTT. It codes for CARSSRRDTEAFF.

This clonotype occurred many times. The rearrangement uses TRBV6-1 and TRBJ1-1; D unclear. This CDR3 has 13 amino acids. The germline V gene has CDR1 MNHNS and CDR2 SASEGT. The V end was cut by 8 bases, the J end by 0 bases, with 10 bases between. CDR3 nucleotides: TGTGCCAGCGGTAGCGGTATGAACACTGAAGCTTTCTTT. Translation gives CASGSGMNTEAFF.

The rearrangement links TRBV4-1 to TRBJ1-2; D might be TRBD1 (6 bases). Between the trimmed V and J ends, which lost 0 bases and 13 bases, there was a span of 18 bases. In germline, CDR1 is MGHRA, CDR2 YSYEKL. This CDR3 region has 14 residues. CDR3 loop: CASSQEGGSRVCTF. The CDR3 region has the DNA TGCGCCAGCAGCCAAGAGGGGGGCAGCCGCGTCTGCACCTTC.

This clonotype was picked up many times. The chain carries TRBV29-1 and TRBJ1-1; possible D gene TRBD1, 5 bases. This CDR3 region has 13 residues. In germline, CDR1 is SQVTM, CDR2 ANQGSEA. V lost 4 bases and J 4 bases, leaving 13 bases between the germline ends. CDR3 amino acids: CSVVGAVSTEAFF. CDR3 bases: TGCAGCGTTGTTGGGGCGGTATCCACTGAAGCTTTCTTT.

This clonotype was observed at least ten times. V and J are TRBV7-9 and TRBJ2-5; weak D call: TRBD1 (6 bases). V lost 4 bases to trimming and J lost 3 bases, with 12 bases between them. Germline CDR1 reads SEHNR; CDR2 reads FQNEAQ (reference sequence). The CDR3 spans 14 residues. Here the CDR3 reads CASSSPTGKETQYF. The CDR3 DNA reads TGTGCCAGCAGCTCTCCTACAGGGAAAGAGACCCAGTACTTC.

CDR3 residues: CASSSSSQGLTEAFF. CDR3 in DNA: TGTGCCAGCAGTTCCTCTTCGCAGGGGCTCACTGAAGCTTTCTTT. This chain connects TRBV27 to TRBJ1-1, with D possibly TRBD1 on 6 matching bases. Germline assignment: CDR1 MNHEY and CDR2 SMNVEV (reference sequence). The ends were cut back, 4 bases at V and 4 bases at J, with 16 bases in the middle. The CDR3 spans 15 residues.

Written as DNA, the CDR3 is TGCGCCAGCAGCCCGCCGGACGTTCTGTACGAGCAGTACTTC. It yields the protein CASSPPDVLYEQYF. The V and J genes are TRBV5-1 and TRBJ2-7; D remains ambiguous. The CDR3 loop spans 14 amino acids. Germline V gives CDR1 SGHRS, CDR2 YFSETQ. The germline V and J ends were trimmed by 4 bases and 4 bases, with 15 bases remaining between them.

This clonotype was seen a handful of times. The chain recombines TRBV7-9 with TRBJ2-1; weak D call: TRBD1 (5 bases). The CDR3 has 15 residues. CDR1 and CDR2 (germline): SEHNR, FQNEAQ (reference sequence). Trimming took 4 bases from V and 2 from J, leaving 12 bases between them. Here the CDR3 DNA reads TGTGCCAGCAGCTCTCCCGACAGTCCCTACAATGAGCAGTTCTTC. It yields the protein CASSSPDSPYNEQFF.

This clonotype has just one count. The rearrangement joins TRBV6-1 to TRBJ2-3; 8 positions match TRBD1. CDR3 size: 16 residues. V lost 7 bases to trimming and J lost 2 bases; unmatched junction nucleotides: 11. Looked up from germline, CDR1 is MNHNS and CDR2 is SASEGT. The CDR3 reads CASTADRAKITDTQYF. CDR3 sequence (DNA): TGTGCCAGCACCGCGGACAGGGCCAAGATCACAGATACGCAGTATTTT.

V gene TRBV20-1 combines with J gene TRBJ1-1, with TRBD1 matching 8 bases. The CDR3 runs to 15 residues. After removal of 0 bases from V and 0 bases from J, the junction contained 3 bases not matched to a gene. The germline V gene has CDR1 DFQATT and CDR2 SNEGSKA (reference sequence). As DNA, the CDR3 is TGCAGTGCTAGAGACGGGGGACAGGTGAACACTGAAGCTTTCTTT. It specifies CSARDGGQVNTEAFF.